This TCR beta chain was sequenced in a study of blood T cell repertoires in COVID-19. Only in-frame clones appear in the TCRdb table, and some are missing; sequencing was by immunoSEQ multiplex PCR. In the table there are 35,000 to 40,000 clones, roughly 87% of which are singletons. Only one count was recorded for this clone. The CDR3 runs to 15 residues. V lost 0 bases and J lost 2; bases outside the gene matches: 4. Germline V gives CDR1 MGHRA, CDR2 YSYEKL. This chain uses TRBV4-1 with TRBJ2-7, with 7 bases matching TRBD1. The specimen sequenced was peripheral blood. This receptor was obtained from a human donor in a cohort sampled during active COVID-19. The DNA of the CDR3 is TGCGCCAGCAGCCAAGACCCGGGACAGACCTACGAGCAGTACTTC. The encoded protein is CASSQDPGQTYEQYF.